These T cell receptor beta chains were read from a single sample in a study of T cells in localized non-small cell lung cancer. This table comes from immunoSEQ multiplex PCR, and its TCRdb copy is limited to in-frame clones, with some not included. The sample has almost 20,000 clones; about 88% are singletons. This specimen consisted of peripheral blood, obtained before any cancer treatment. The origin of the receptors is a man aged 35 to 69 with stage I lung adenocarcinoma. Both conserved end residues are part of each CDR3. The D gene is left open where the match is weak. Rows may omit the clone size; those that give it use once, few, many or a size class.

D	V	size	J	CDR3	DNA
TRBD1	TRBV15	NA	TRBJ2-7	CATSRWDRGFEQYF	TGTGCCACCAGCAGATGGGACAGGGGGTTCGAGCAGTACTTC
NA	TRBV28	NA	TRBJ1-4	CASNPGGDGEKLFF	TGTGCCAGCAATCCGGGGGGCGACGGTGAAAAACTGTTTTTT
NA	TRBV6-5	NA	TRBJ2-7	CASSSRPESYEQYF	TGTGCCAGCAGTTCCCGGCCGGAATCCTACGAGCAGTACTTC
NA	TRBV5-6	NA	TRBJ1-2	CASSLLTDRALYGYTF	TGTGCCAGCAGCTTGCTTACGGACAGAGCACTCTATGGCTACACCTTC
TRBD1	TRBV11-2	NA	TRBJ2-5	CASSGPWTGSETQYF	TGTGCCAGCAGCGGACCATGGACAGGGTCAGAGACCCAGTACTTC
TRBD2	TRBV11-2	once	TRBJ2-1	CASSPFGSGGANEQFF	TGTGCCAGCAGCCCCTTCGGGAGCGGGGGAGCAAATGAGCAGTTCTTC
TRBD1	TRBV7-3	NA	TRBJ2-1	CASSPGQASNEQFF	TGTGCCAGCAGCCCGGGACAGGCGTCCAATGAGCAGTTCTTC
NA	TRBV4-1	NA	TRBJ1-5	CASSQEVPGGNQPQHF	TGCGCCAGCAGCCAAGAGGTCCCTGGGGGCAATCAGCCCCAGCATTTT
NA	TRBV2	NA	TRBJ1-5	CASSENFGGGDQPQHF	TGTGCCAGCAGTGAGAATTTCGGGGGAGGGGATCAGCCCCAGCATTTT
NA	TRBV4-1	NA	TRBJ2-5	CASSLGPQETQYF	TGCGCCAGCAGCCTGGGACCACAAGAGACCCAGTACTTC
TRBD2	TRBV6-4	NA	TRBJ2-3	CASSDTSGGRDTQYF	TGTGCCAGCAGCGACACTAGCGGGGGTAGAGATACGCAGTATTTT
NA	TRBV27	NA	TRBJ2-7	CASSPLEGAAYEQYF	TGTGCCAGCAGTCCCCTGGAGGGAGCGGCGTACGAGCAGTACTTC
NA	TRBV19	NA	TRBJ1-3	CASSIGHRSGNTIYF	TGTGCCAGTAGTATCGGACATCGATCTGGAAACACCATATATTTT
TRBD1	TRBV30	NA	TRBJ1-2	CAWSVHGTGGYGYTF	TGTGCCTGGAGTGTACACGGGACAGGGGGTTATGGCTACACCTTC
NA	TRBV25-1	NA	TRBJ2-7	CASSEYIRTHEQYF	TGTGCCAGCAGTGAATATATCCGGACCCACGAGCAGTACTTC
NA	TRBV21-1	NA	TRBJ2-7	CASSKTSNDRTEQYF	TGTGCCAGCAGCAAAACATCGAATGACAGGACCGAGCAGTACTTC
TRBD1	TRBV6-5	NA	TRBJ1-5	CASIDRADSNQPQHF	TGTGCCAGCATTGACAGGGCGGATAGCAATCAGCCCCAGCATTTT
TRBD2	TRBV7-2	NA	TRBJ2-5	CASDLTSGEETQYF	TGTGCCAGCGACCTGACTAGCGGGGAAGAGACCCAGTACTTC
NA	TRBV2	few	TRBJ2-4	CASSEIRTSTNIQYF	TGTGCCAGCAGTGAAATCCGGACCAGCACGAACATTCAGTACTTC
NA	TRBV5-1	NA	TRBJ2-2	CASSLFTGPGELFF	TGCGCCAGCAGCTTGTTTACGGGTCCCGGGGAGCTGTTTTTT
NA	TRBV29-1	once	TRBJ1-1	CSVGGGARTEAFF	TGCAGCGTTGGTGGGGGGGCGAGAACTGAAGCTTTCTTT
NA	TRBV29-1	NA	TRBJ1-4	CSVAKTRGEKLFF	TGCAGCGTTGCAAAGACCCGGGGTGAAAAACTGTTTTTT
NA	TRBV16	NA	TRBJ1-6	CASSQHRDNSPLHF	TGTGCCAGCAGCCAACACAGGGATAATTCACCCCTCCACTTT
NA	TRBV28	NA	TRBJ1-2	CATRLLGYGYTF	TGTGCCACCCGTTTATTAGGCTATGGCTACACCTTC
NA	TRBV5-1	NA	TRBJ1-6	CASSLTQTPNSPLHF	TGCGCCAGCAGCTTGACCCAAACCCCTAATTCACCCCTCCACTTT
NA	TRBV29-1	NA	TRBJ2-2	CSVESSLTGELFF	TGCAGCGTTGAGTCCAGCCTAACCGGGGAGCTGTTTTTT
NA	TRBV2	NA	TRBJ2-3	CASRLQTQYF	TGTGCCAGCAGGCTGCAAACGCAGTATTTT
NA	TRBV30	medium-sized	TRBJ1-3	CAWRNRAGNTIYF	TGTGCCTGGAGAAACAGGGCTGGAAACACCATATATTTT
NA	TRBV18	NA	TRBJ1-1	CASSEFRPERNGKVAFF	TGTGCCAGCTCTGAGTTCAGACCGGAGAGAAATGGGAAGGTGGCGTTCTTT
NA	TRBV5-8	NA	TRBJ1-1	CASSLGSNREAFF	TGTGCCAGCAGCTTGGGGTCCAATCGAGAAGCTTTCTTT
TRBD1	TRBV11-3	NA	TRBJ2-1	CASSLGGDRGHLGEQFF	TGTGCCAGCAGCTTAGGGGGCGACAGGGGGCATTTGGGTGAGCAGTTCTTC
NA	TRBV7-9	NA	TRBJ2-7	CASSPRLRGTDYEQYF	TGTGCCAGCAGCCCCCGCCTCCGAGGGACTGACTACGAGCAGTACTTC
TRBD2	TRBV19	NA	TRBJ2-1	CASSIDPGGRGSGQFF	TGTGCCAGTAGTATAGATCCCGGCGGGAGAGGATCGGGGCAGTTCTTC
TRBD1	TRBV10-1	NA	TRBJ1-5	CASRNTGEGNQPQHF	TGCGCCAGCAGAAATACAGGGGAGGGCAATCAGCCCCAGCATTTT
NA	TRBV14	NA	TRBJ2-4	CASSHYRSTGNIQYF	TGTGCCAGCAGCCATTATAGGTCAACCGGAAACATTCAGTACTTC
NA	TRBV6-5	NA	TRBJ1-5	CASSTGGNQPQHF	TGTGCCAGCAGTACGGGAGGTAATCAGCCCCAGCATTTT
NA	TRBV19	NA	TRBJ1-6	CASSLGDVSGSPLHF	TGTGCCAGTAGTTTAGGGGACGTATCAGGTTCACCCCTCCACTTT
TRBD1	TRBV11-2	NA	TRBJ1-5	CASSLDQGAGQPQHF	TGTGCCAGCAGCTTAGATCAGGGGGCGGGGCAGCCCCAGCATTTT
NA	TRBV27	NA	TRBJ1-2	CASSLKDGNYGYTF	TGTGCCAGCAGCCTAAAGGACGGGAACTATGGCTACACCTTC
TRBD2	TRBV7-7	once	TRBJ2-3	CASSLVSGADTQYF	TGTGCTAGCAGCTTAGTTAGCGGGGCCGATACGCAGTATTTT
TRBD2	TRBV4-2	NA	TRBJ2-1	CASTGLAGGPDSRNEQFF	TGTGCCAGCACCGGACTAGCGGGAGGGCCTGATAGTAGGAATGAGCAGTTCTTC
NA	TRBV9	few	TRBJ2-7	CATTRFGACEDEQYF	TGTGCCACCACAAGGTTCGGGGCCTGTGAGGACGAGCAGTACTTC